The TCR beta chain under discussion was sequenced for a study of tumor and adjacent non-tumor tissue in lung cancer. The library came from three nested PCR rounds adapted from ARM-PCR protocols. MiXCR, applied by TCRdb to the multiplex PCR reads, yields one record per CDR3 protein. The data hold 65,000 to 70,000 distinct CDR3 sequences, with about 61% observed a single time. RNA was extracted from bulk tissue without any cell sorting. Trimming left V 6 bases short and J 2 bases short, with 8 bases between. This CDR3 comprises 12 residues. From germline, CDR1 is MDHEN and CDR2 SYDVKM. This receptor was obtained from a middle-aged man with non-small cell lung cancer. This sequence joins TRBV28 and TRBJ2-7; D is ambiguous. Sequencing was done on a sample of lung tumor tissue. This chain's CDR3 is CASRLSTYEQYF. In nucleotides, the CDR3 is TGTGCCAGCAGATTGAGTACCTACGAGCAGTACTTC. The whole variable domain, remainder taken from reference TRBV28 and TRBJ2-7, is DVKVTQSSRYLVKRTGEKVFLECVQDMDHENMFWYRQDPGLGLRLIYFSYDVKMKEKGDIPEGYSVSREKKERFSLILESASTNQTSMYLCASRLSTYEQYFGPGTRLTVT.